Sequencing of this TCR beta chain was carried out in a study of blood T cell repertoires in COVID-19. Study details: Samples taken during acute and convalescent COVID-19 were collected in the United States, Italy and Spain. The cDNA or gDNA used as material had been derived from T cells, B-cell-depleted T cells, or PBMCs.

The CDR3 runs 15 residues. Trimming at V came to 4 bases and at J to 3 bases, leaving 7 bases not matched to a gene. CDR1 is MGHRA and CDR2 is YSYEKL in the germline V gene. Authors' data handling: The authors estimated nucleated cell counts from reference gene primer amplification. This table comes from immunoSEQ multiplex PCR, and its TCRdb copy is limited to in-frame clones, with some not included. That table furnishes V, J and clone size, whereas the DNA furnished D and trimming. In the table there are just over 250,000 clones, about 89% of which are singletons. Sequences were obtained from peripheral blood. This chain joins TRBV4-1 and TRBJ2-7; 9 bases agree with TRBD1. This receptor was obtained from a woman in her forties or fifties with acute or convalescent COVID-19. The CDR3 here is CASSPGSGQGYEQYF. The CDR3 DNA sequence: TGCGCCAGCAGCCCCGGCTCGGGACAGGGCTACGAGCAGTACTTC.